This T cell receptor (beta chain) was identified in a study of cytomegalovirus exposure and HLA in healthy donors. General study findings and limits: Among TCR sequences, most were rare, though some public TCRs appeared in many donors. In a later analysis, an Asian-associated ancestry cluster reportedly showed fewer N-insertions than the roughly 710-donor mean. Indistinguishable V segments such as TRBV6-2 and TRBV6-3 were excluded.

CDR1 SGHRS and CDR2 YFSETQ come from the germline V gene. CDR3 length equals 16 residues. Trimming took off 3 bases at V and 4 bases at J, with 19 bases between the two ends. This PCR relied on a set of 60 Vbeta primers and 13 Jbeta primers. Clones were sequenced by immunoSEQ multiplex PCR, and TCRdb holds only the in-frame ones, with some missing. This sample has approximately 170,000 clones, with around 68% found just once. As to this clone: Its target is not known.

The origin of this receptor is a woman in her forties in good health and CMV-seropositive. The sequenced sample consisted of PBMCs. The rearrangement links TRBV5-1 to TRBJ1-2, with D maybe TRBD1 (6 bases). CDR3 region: CASSSEPGAPRYGYTF. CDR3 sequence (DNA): TGCGCCAGCAGCTCGGAGCCAGGGGCCCCCCGCTATGGCTACACCTTC.